This T cell receptor beta chain came from a study of human T cells and chemical hapten exposure. Broader study findings: Significantly more large CDR3 similarity clusters arose among expanded TCRs than among controls.

V lost 6 bases to trimming and J lost 10 bases, with 22 bases between them. The CDR3 has 15 residues. TCRdb reanalysed the RACE reads using MiXCR and keeps one entry per CDR3 protein. The sample contains over 300,000 distinct CDR3 sequences, 4.5% to 6% of which appear only once. The sample holds many counts of this clonotype. The target antigen is unknown. The sample's time point: pre-sensitization, week 0. The treatment here: therapeutic diphenylcyclopropenone sensitization with weekly scalp DPC. The clonotype was recovered from a woman aged 45-59 years with alopecia areata. Some clones in this sample may be carry-over from other donors' samples. Material: whole blood, obtained in connection with sensitization to the hapten diphenylcyclopropenone (DPC). This chain links TRBV12-3 or TRBV12-4 with TRBJ2-1; tentatively, D is TRBD1 or TRBD2 (5 bases each). This chain's CDR3 is CASSSKGRKRVEQFF. In nucleotides, the CDR3 is TGTGCCAGCAGCTCCAAGGGACGCAAAAGGGTGGAGCAGTTCTTC.